These 24 T cell receptor beta chains share one sample of origin, sequenced in a study of T cell responses to AZD1222 COVID-19 vaccine (dated by TCRdb to the early 2020s). This specimen's time point label, per the study, means: baseline before first vaccination. Preparation of the library involved the immunoSEQ multiplex PCR assay. Held by TCRdb, this immuneACCESS table contains in-frame sequences only and omits some clones. Under half of the omission traces to an unresolved V gene where checked; the cause of the rest is unknown. The sample table holds around 92,000 clones, of which approximately 90% were seen once. The leading ten clones occupy roughly 20% of the sample. The sample here was peripheral blood, taken on day 0 of AZD1222 vaccination. These receptors were obtained from an adult in good health.

V and J are TRBV5-1 and TRBJ1-3, with 9 positions matching TRBD1. Germline V gives CDR1 SGHRS, CDR2 YFSETQ. Losses at the gene ends were 2 bases for V and 3 bases for J; bases not matched to a gene: 6. The CDR3 extends over 16 amino acids. The CDR3 spells CASSFDRGMLGNTIYF. CDR3 nucleotide sequence: TGCGCCAGCAGCTTCGACAGGGGGATGCTTGGAAACACCATATATTTT. Complete variable domain (other parts from reference TRBV5-1 and TRBJ1-3): KAGVTQTPRYLIKTRGQQVTLSCSPISGHRSVSWYQQTPGQGLQFLFEYFSETQRNKGNFPGRFSGRQFSNSRSEMNVSTLELGDSALYLCASSFDRGMLGNTIYFGEGSWLTVV.

The DNA of the CDR3 is TGCGCCAGCAGCCAGCCGGGACAGGGGGTTTTTGGTTGTCAGCCCCAGCATTTT. This gives the protein CASSQPGQGVFGCQPQHF. The chain combines TRBV4-1 with TRBJ1-5; 11 bases align to TRBD1. V shed 3 bases, J shed 6 bases, and the junction held 13 bases outside the gene matches. The CDR3 extends over 18 amino acids. CDR1 is MGHRA and CDR2 is YSYEKL in the germline V gene.

The chain uses TRBV18 and TRBJ2-3, with a weak D call TRBD2 (6 bases). With 6 bases removed from V and 3 bases from J, the gap between germline ends came to 13 bases. This CDR3 spans 14 amino acids. CDR1 KGHSH and CDR2 LQKENI come from the germline V gene. CDR3 in amino acids: CASSSGGLTDTQYF. The CDR3 nucleotides read TGTGCCAGCTCCTCCGGGGGATTGACAGATACGCAGTATTTT.

The chain links TRBV18 to TRBJ1-6; unclear D gene. The CDR3 consists of 15 residues. V was shortened by 4 bases and J by 3 bases, with 10 bases between the two germline ends. Germline V lookup: CDR1 KGHSH, CDR2 LQKENI. In DNA, the CDR3 is TGTGCCAGCTCACGGGCAGAAAACTATAATTCACCCCTCCACTTT. Its translation is CASSRAENYNSPLHF.

The rearrangement uses TRBV25-1 and TRBJ1-2; D not certain. V lost 5 bases and J 3 bases, leaving 13 bases between the germline ends. This CDR3 spans 14 amino acids. Germline CDR1 and CDR2: MGHDK and SYGVNS. The CDR3 bases are TGTGCCAGCAGTCACCCCGTCTCAGACTATGGCTACACCTTC. Encoded protein: CASSHPVSDYGYTF.

This chain joins TRBV24-1 and TRBJ1-5; D unclear. The V and J ends lost 4 bases and 4 bases respectively, with 4 bases between them. Germline CDR1 is KGHDR and CDR2 is SFDVKD. The length of the CDR3 is 12 residues. CDR3 in amino acids: CATSDWNQPQHF. In DNA form, the CDR3 reads TGTGCCACCAGTGACTGGAATCAGCCCCAGCATTTT.

The V and J genes are TRBV6-5 and TRBJ1-2; 7 bases line up with TRBD1. The V gene's germline CDR1 is MNHEY and CDR2 SVGAGI. Losses at the gene ends were 2 bases for V and 3 bases for J; bases not matched to a gene: 3. The CDR3 consists of 14 residues. Here the CDR3 reads CASSYRGQDYGYTF. DNA for the CDR3: TGTGCCAGCAGTTACAGGGGGCAGGACTATGGCTACACCTTC.

CDR3 DNA sequence: TGTGCCAGTAGTATTCTTCCCGGACAGGGGACTAACTATGGCTACACCTTC. Its translation: CASSILPGQGTNYGYTF. The rearrangement uses TRBV19 and TRBJ1-2; 9 nucleotides match TRBD1. After removal of 3 bases from V and 0 bases from J, the junction contained 8 bases not matched to a gene. This CDR3 contains 17 residues. CDR1 is LNHDA and CDR2 is SQIVND in the germline V gene (reference sequence).

The V and J genes are TRBV19 and TRBJ1-2; TRBD1 might be the D (5 bases). Germline V lookup: CDR1 LNHDA, CDR2 SQIVND (reference sequence). The CDR3 consists of 14 residues. The V end lost 6 bases, the J end lost 0 bases, and 11 bases lay between the germline ends. CDR3 nucleotide sequence: TGTGCCAGTAGCCGGGACCTAGCTAACTATGGCTACACCTTC. The encoded protein is CASSRDLANYGYTF.

This chain connects TRBV6-5 to TRBJ1-1; unclear D gene. CDR3 size: 13 residues. In germline, CDR1 is MNHEY, CDR2 SVGAGI. V was cut by 2 bases and J by 3 bases, with 7 bases left in between. The CDR3 DNA reads as TGTGCCAGCAGTTACGAACAGTACACTGAAGCTTTCTTT. Translation: CASSYEQYTEAFF.

The chain recombines TRBV5-4 with TRBJ2-7; 8 nucleotides align to TRBD1. The length of the CDR3 is 14 residues. Unmatched junction bases numbered 6, after V lost 5 bases and J lost 2 bases. Per the germline V gene, CDR1 is SGHNT and CDR2 is YYREEE (reference sequence). The CDR3 spells CASRRGTGTYEQYF. The DNA for the CDR3 is TGTGCCAGCAGACGCGGGACAGGCACCTACGAGCAGTACTTC.

The J gene is TRBJ1-1, the V gene TRBV29-1, with D perhaps TRBD1 (5 bases). The CDR3 length is 13 residues. Between the trimmed V and J ends, which lost 3 bases and 4 bases, there was a span of 12 bases. Germline values: CDR1 SQVTM, CDR2 ANQGSEA. In DNA, the CDR3 is TGCAGCGTTGATGGACAATGGGGCACTGAAGCTTTCTTT. Protein product: CSVDGQWGTEAFF.

The J gene is TRBJ1-3, the V gene TRBV7-9; D gene uncertain. Germline V gene data show CDR1 as SEHNR and CDR2 as FQNEAQ (reference sequence). V gave up 5 bases and J gave up 0 bases, with 17 bases separating them. The CDR3 totals 17 residues. This CDR3 is CASSHLGFSASGNTIYF. The CDR3 coding sequence is TGTGCCAGCAGCCACCTAGGGTTTTCGGCCTCTGGAAACACCATATATTTT.

The chain carries TRBV5-6 and TRBJ2-1; 8 nucleotides agree with TRBD2. The CDR3 loop spans 17 amino acids. The junction had 6 bases not matched to a gene; V was cut back by 0 bases and J by 1 base. Germline assignment: CDR1 SGHDT and CDR2 YYEEEE. CDR3 DNA sequence: TGTGCCAGCAGCTTGGTGATCGGGGGGGCATCCTACAATGAGCAGTTCTTC. As protein: CASSLVIGGASYNEQFF.

The chain uses TRBV15 and TRBJ1-4; no definite D call. The CDR3 has 15 residues. Trimming took off 1 base at V and 1 base at J, with 7 bases between the two ends. The germline gives CDR1 LNHNV, CDR2 YYDKDF (reference sequence). The CDR3 bases are TGTGCCACCAGCAGAGGGACCGAAACTAATGAAAAACTGTTTTTT. It codes for CATSRGTETNEKLFF.

The chain links TRBV21-1 to TRBJ1-2; TRBD1 is taken as the D call from the table, unchecked against the DNA. TRBV21-1 is designated a pseudogene. The length of the CDR3 is 13 residues. For the CDR3, the DNA is TGTGCCAGCAGCCGGGACAGTGTTGATGGCTACACCTTC. Translation gives CASSRDSVDGYTF.

V usage is TRBV7-2 and J usage is TRBJ1-4; the match to TRBD1 covers 7 bases. J was trimmed by 8 bases and V by 5 bases; bases with no gene match: 17. Germline CDR1 and CDR2: SGHTA and FQGNSA. This CDR3 contains 17 residues. The CDR3: CASSTNTGVLGSEKLFF. The CDR3 coding sequence is TGTGCCAGCAGCACGAATACAGGGGTTTTGGGGTCGGAAAAACTGTTTTTT.

Notes on this clone: The germline gene is not matched at one end of the junction; a read error may be the cause. J is TRBJ1-1 and V is TRBV18; no clear D. Germline lookup yields CDR1 KGHSH and CDR2 LQKENI. The CDR3 consists of 14 residues. The chain's CDR3 is CASSPRAENSEAFF. Here the CDR3 DNA reads TGTGCCAGCTCACCACGTGCCGAGAACAGTGAAGCTTTCTTT.

The rearrangement links TRBV4-3 to TRBJ1-2; tentatively, D is TRBD1 (5 bases). V lost 4 bases and J lost 4, with 16 bases in between. CDR3 size: 15 residues. Germline CDR1 reads LGHNA; CDR2 reads YSLEER. The CDR3 nucleotides are TGCGCCAGCAGCCCCAATCCCGGACACCTCTATGGCTACACCTTC. It specifies CASSPNPGHLYGYTF.

The rearrangement uses TRBV14 and TRBJ2-7; a weak D match, TRBD1 (6 bases). CDR1 and CDR2 (germline): SGHDN, FVKESK. The CDR3 sequence is 15 residues long. V lost 5 bases to trimming and J lost 2 bases, with 16 bases between them. Written as DNA, the CDR3 is TGTGCCAGCAGCGATCCGGGACAAGGACCCTACGAGCAGTACTTC. It yields the protein CASSDPGQGPYEQYF.

This chain uses TRBV27 with TRBJ1-2, with 7 bases lining up with TRBD1. The CDR3 runs to 15 residues. Trimming cost V 2 bases and J 8 bases; bases outside gene matches: 11. Germline assignment: CDR1 MNHEY and CDR2 SMNVEV (reference sequence). The CDR3 sequence: CASSLSKAGGSGYTF. CDR3 coding DNA: TGTGCCAGCAGTTTAAGTAAGGCAGGGGGTTCAGGCTACACCTTC.

The rearrangement joins TRBV5-1 to TRBJ2-1; D call uncertain. V was trimmed by 5 bases and J by 7 bases, leaving 10 bases between them. In germline, CDR1 is SGHRS, CDR2 YFSETQ. The length of the CDR3 is 12 residues. In nucleotides, the CDR3 is TGCGCCAGCAGTTTCAAATCGAATGAGCAGTTCTTC. Residues: CASSFKSNEQFF.

The rearrangement links TRBV2 to TRBJ1-2; tentative D call: TRBD1 (6 bases). In germline, CDR1 is SNHLY, CDR2 FYNNEI. The CDR3 is 13 residues long. Trimming shortened V by 8 bases and J by 2 bases, and 12 bases separated the two germline ends. The CDR3 DNA reads as TGTGCCAGCGTATACAGGGAAAACTATGGCTACACCTTC. It yields the protein CASVYRENYGYTF.

V is TRBV10-3 and J is TRBJ2-1, with 9 bases aligning to TRBD1. The V gene's germline CDR1 is ENHRY and CDR2 SYGVKD. V trimming: 9 bases; J trimming: 7 bases; junction bases outside the gene matches: 4. This CDR3 contains 12 residues. The chain's CDR3 is CAIRTGANEQFF. For the CDR3, the DNA is TGTGCCATTCGGACAGGGGCTAATGAGCAGTTCTTC.